What follows describes a single TCR beta chain. The sample originates from a study of blood T cell repertoires in COVID-19. In the study overall: Researchers got acute and convalescent COVID-19 samples from the United States, Italy and Spain.

Clones were sequenced by immunoSEQ multiplex PCR, and TCRdb holds only the in-frame ones, with some missing. The table records 160,000 or so clones, about 81% of them present only once. The origin of this receptor is a woman older than 75 with acute or convalescent COVID-19. The sample comprised peripheral blood.

Here the CDR3 reads CASSQDSNTDTQYF. CDR3 bases: TGCGCCAGCAGCCAAGATAGCAACACAGATACGCAGTATTTT. The V call is TRBV4-3, the J call TRBJ2-3, with D uncertain. Trimming took 0 bases from V and 2 from J, leaving 6 bases between them. The CDR3 totals 14 residues. Germline CDR1 LGHNA, CDR2 YSLEER.